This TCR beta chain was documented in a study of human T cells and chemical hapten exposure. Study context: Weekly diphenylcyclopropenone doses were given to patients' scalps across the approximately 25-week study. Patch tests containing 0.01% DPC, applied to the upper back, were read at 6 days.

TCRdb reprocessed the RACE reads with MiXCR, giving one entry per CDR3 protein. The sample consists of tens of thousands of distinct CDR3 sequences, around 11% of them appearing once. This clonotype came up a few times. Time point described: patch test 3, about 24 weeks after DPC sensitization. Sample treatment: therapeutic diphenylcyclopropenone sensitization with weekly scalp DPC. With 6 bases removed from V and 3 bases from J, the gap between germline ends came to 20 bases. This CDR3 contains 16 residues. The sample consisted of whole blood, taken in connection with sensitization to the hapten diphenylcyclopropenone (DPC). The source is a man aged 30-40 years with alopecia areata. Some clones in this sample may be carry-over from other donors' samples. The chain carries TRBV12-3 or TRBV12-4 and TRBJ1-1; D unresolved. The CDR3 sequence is CASSPPGAGRDTEAFF. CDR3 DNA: TGTGCCAGCAGCCCCCCGGGAGCTGGGAGGGACACTGAAGCTTTCTTT.